The 17 T cell receptor beta chains below were found in one sample sequenced in a study of T cells in Graves' hyperthyroidism and ophthalmopathy. Amplification targeted TCR beta CDR3 regions from RNA transcripts. HTBI primers were employed in a first-round RT-PCR of the TCR CDR3. TCRdb itself ran the multiplex PCR reads through MiXCR, one entry per CDR3 protein. The sample includes some 600,000 distinct CDR3 sequences, roughly 14% of them seen just once. The specimen was blood. The source is a woman in her thirties with Graves' hyperthyroidism that later progressed to Graves' ophthalmopathy.

Regarding this clonotype: With a much larger clone just one base away, this may be a read error. The chain joins TRBV19 to TRBJ2-1; 7 bases are shared with TRBD2. Germline values: CDR1 LNHDA, CDR2 SQIVND (reference sequence). This CDR3 region has 15 residues. This chain's CDR3 is CPSSIASGDYNEQFF. CDR3 coding DNA: TGTCCCAGTAGTATAGCGAGCGGGGATTACAATGAGCAGTTCTTC.

This clonotype has ten or more counts. The gene calls are TRBV12-3 or TRBV12-4 and TRBJ2-1; TRBD2 matches at 8 bases. V shed 7 bases, J shed 4 bases, and the junction held 6 bases outside the gene matches. The length of the CDR3 is 14 residues. The CDR3 sequence is CASTPIAGYNEQFF. CDR3 bases: TGTGCCAGCACCCCAATAGCGGGGTACAATGAGCAGTTCTTC.

This clonotype appeared many times. The genes are TRBV5-1 and TRBJ1-1; 9 positions match TRBD1. V shed 0 bases, J shed 1 base, and the junction held 13 bases outside the gene matches. From germline, CDR1 is SGHRS and CDR2 YFSETQ. The CDR3 is 19 residues long. CDR3 sequence: CASSLGGQGRFRGNTEAFF. CDR3 DNA sequence: TGCGCCAGCAGCTTGGGGGGACAGGGTCGTTTTCGAGGGAACACTGAAGCTTTCTTT.

The chain is built from TRBV7-2 and TRBJ1-2; TRBD1 matches 11 bases. The CDR3 has 16 residues. Germline V gives CDR1 SGHTA, CDR2 FQGNSA. Losses at the gene ends were 7 bases for V and 7 bases for J; bases not matched to a gene: 14. CDR3 DNA: TGTGCCAGCACCCTTGGGACAGGGGGACGGAATTCTGGCTACACCTTC. As protein: CASTLGTGGRNSGYTF.

The chain combines TRBV2 with TRBJ2-7; no firm D call. CDR1 and CDR2 (germline): SNHLY, FYNNEI. V gave up 7 bases and J gave up 6 bases, with 13 bases separating them. The CDR3 has 12 amino acids. CDR3 amino acids: CASKLSYGEQYF. CDR3 nucleotides: TGTGCCAGCAAGCTGAGTTACGGCGAGCAGTACTTC.

This clonotype came up many times. The genes are TRBV20-1 and TRBJ2-3; no definite D call. The V end lost 6 bases, the J end lost 6 bases, and 7 bases lay between the germline ends. This CDR3 contains 10 residues. Germline-derived CDR1 and CDR2 are DFQATT and SNEGSKA (reference sequence). The CDR3 region has the DNA TGCAGTGCGTTGAGGGATACGCAGTATTTT. Residues: CSALRDTQYF.

This clonotype occurred many times. This chain links TRBV20-1 with TRBJ2-5; D is ambiguous. Trimming removed 7 bases at V and 4 bases at J, with 10 bases between. Germline CDR1 is DFQATT and CDR2 is SNEGSKA (reference sequence). CDR3 length: 11 residues. CDR3 nucleotide sequence: TGCAGTGTTGGGTTCGGAGAGACCCAGTACTTC. This translates into CSVGFGETQYF.

The chain uses TRBV6-1 and TRBJ1-6; D is ambiguous. There are 12 residues in the CDR3. V was trimmed by 5 bases and J by 12 bases, leaving 11 bases between them. Germline CDR1 reads MNHNS; CDR2 reads SASEGT. The CDR3 DNA is TGTGCCAGCAGTCCCTTATGGGGACCCCTCCACTTT. Translated: CASSPLWGPLHF.

This clonotype showed up many times. This chain links TRBV28 with TRBJ2-7; D gene unclear. This CDR3 is built from 11 residues. Germline V gives CDR1 MDHEN, CDR2 SYDVKM. The V and J ends lost 6 bases and 7 bases respectively, with 10 bases between them. The CDR3 sequence: CASRSTTEQYF. The CDR3 DNA sequence: TGTGCCAGCAGGTCTACTACTGAGCAGTACTTC.

This clonotype was seen many times. Here the CDR3 reads CASSIGVDYGYTF. As DNA, the CDR3 is TGTGCCAGCTCGATCGGTGTCGACTATGGCTACACCTTC. This chain connects TRBV25-1 to TRBJ1-2; no clear D. This CDR3 spans 13 amino acids. Trimming shortened V by 8 bases and J by 3 bases, and 13 bases separated the two germline ends. Germline V CDR1 and CDR2: MGHDK, SYGVNS.

This clonotype was observed a handful of times. The genes are TRBV28 and TRBJ2-3, with D tentatively TRBD1 or TRBD2 (5 bases each). The germline CDR1 and CDR2 sequences are MDHEN and SYDVKM. The CDR3 contains 16 residues. The V and J ends lost 8 bases and 3 bases respectively, with 21 bases between them. CDR3 DNA: TGTGCCAGCTTAAGCAGGGCGACGTGGGGGACAGATACGCAGTATTTT. Translation gives CASLSRATWGTDTQYF.

This clonotype was counted at least ten times. The rearrangement links TRBV4-1 to TRBJ2-7, with 9 bases fitting TRBD1. The V and J ends lost 4 bases and 3 bases, in that order; junction bases with no gene match: 7. This CDR3 has 15 amino acids. Germline V CDR1 and CDR2: MGHRA, YSYEKL. The CDR3, as DNA: TGCGCCAGCAGCCGCGGACAGGGGATCGGCTACGAGCAGTACTTC. This translates into CASSRGQGIGYEQYF.

CDR3 DNA sequence: TGTGCCACCAGTGTTAGCACAGATACGCAGTATTTT. This codes for CATSVSTDTQYF. This chain connects TRBV24-1 to TRBJ2-3; D not certain. Deletions cut 5 bases from V and 0 bases from J, with 2 bases between. The CDR3 has 12 residues. Germline V lookup: CDR1 KGHDR, CDR2 SFDVKD.

The sample holds many counts of this clonotype. The chain is built from TRBV7-2 and TRBJ2-1; D is uncertain. The CDR3 has 15 amino acids. Germline V gene sequence: CDR1 SGHTA, CDR2 FQGNSA. V was clipped by 5 bases and J by 4 bases, with 15 bases between them. The CDR3 sequence is CASSRERSTYNEQFF. The CDR3 DNA reads as TGTGCCAGCAGCCGTGAAAGGTCCACTTACAATGAGCAGTTCTTC.

A word on this clonotype: A clone one base away is much larger, so this may be a read error. The genes are TRBV30 and TRBJ1-1, with a possible D match to TRBD1 (6 bases). The CDR3 length is 13 residues. Germline V lookup: CDR1 GTSNPN, CDR2 SVGIG (reference sequence). Trimming left V 4 bases short and J 3 bases short, with 12 bases between. CDR3 coding DNA: TGTGCCTGGATGGGGGGCGCGGACACTGAAGCTTTCTTT. As protein: CAWMGGADTEAFF. Filled out from reference TRBV30 and TRBJ1-1, the complete variable domain reads SQTIHQWPATLVQPVGSPLSLECTVEGTSNPNLYWYRQAAGRGLQLLFYSVGIGQISSEVPQNLSASRPQDRQFILSSKKLLLSDSGFYLCAWMGGADTEAFFGQGTRLTVV.

Many counts were recorded for this clonotype. The rearrangement uses TRBV19 and TRBJ2-1; D is possibly TRBD2 (6 bases). Germline V CDR1 and CDR2: LNHDA, SQIVND (reference sequence). The CDR3 is 15 residues long. Trimming stripped 4 bases from V and 6 bases from J, with 16 bases between. CDR3 residues: CASSNPGELFNEQFF. The CDR3 nucleotides are TGTGCCAGTAGTAACCCGGGAGAGCTATTCAATGAGCAGTTCTTC.

This clonotype was observed at least ten times. This chain joins TRBV20-1 and TRBJ1-1; D possibly corresponds to TRBD1 (5 bases). Germline V CDR1 and CDR2: DFQATT, SNEGSKA (reference sequence). Trimming took off 6 bases at V and 7 bases at J, with 18 bases between the two ends. The CDR3 contains 13 residues. In DNA, the CDR3 is TGCAGTGCGCGGGGACGGAGCGGGCTTGAAGCTTTCTTT. Translated: CSARGRSGLEAFF.